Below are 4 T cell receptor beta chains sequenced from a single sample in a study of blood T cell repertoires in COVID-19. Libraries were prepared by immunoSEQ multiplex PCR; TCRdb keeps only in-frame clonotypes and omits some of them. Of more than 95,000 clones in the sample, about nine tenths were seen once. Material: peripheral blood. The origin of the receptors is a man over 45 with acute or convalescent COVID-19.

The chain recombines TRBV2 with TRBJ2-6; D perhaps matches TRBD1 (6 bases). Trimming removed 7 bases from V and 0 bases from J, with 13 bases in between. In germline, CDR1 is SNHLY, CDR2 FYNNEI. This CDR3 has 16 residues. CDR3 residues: CASKGEQVSGANVLTF. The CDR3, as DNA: TGTGCCAGCAAGGGGGAACAGGTCTCTGGGGCCAACGTCCTGACTTTC.

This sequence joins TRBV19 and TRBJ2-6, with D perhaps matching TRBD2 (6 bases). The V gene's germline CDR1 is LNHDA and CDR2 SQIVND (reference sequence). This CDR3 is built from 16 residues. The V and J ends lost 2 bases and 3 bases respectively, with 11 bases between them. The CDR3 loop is CASSIIGDFGANVLTF. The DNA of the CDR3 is TGTGCCAGTAGTATAATAGGGGACTTTGGGGCCAACGTCCTGACTTTC.

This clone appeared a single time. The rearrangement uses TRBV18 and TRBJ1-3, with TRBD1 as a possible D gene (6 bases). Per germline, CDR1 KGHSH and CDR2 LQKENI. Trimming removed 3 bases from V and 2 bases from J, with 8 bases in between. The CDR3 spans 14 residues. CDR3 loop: CASSPTGTGNTIYF. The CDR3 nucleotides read TGTGCCAGCTCACCTACAGGGACTGGAAACACCATATATTTT.

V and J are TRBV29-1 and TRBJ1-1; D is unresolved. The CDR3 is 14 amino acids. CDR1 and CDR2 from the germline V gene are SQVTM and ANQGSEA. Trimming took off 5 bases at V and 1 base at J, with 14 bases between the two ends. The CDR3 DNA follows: TGCAGCGTTATCGGCACTGAGGGGAACACTGAAGCTTTCTTT. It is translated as CSVIGTEGNTEAFF.